This record covers a single T cell receptor (beta chain). The target antigen is unknown. The record originates from a study of T cells in Graves' hyperthyroidism and ophthalmopathy. The source material, RNA transcripts, was used to amplify TCR beta CDR3 regions. First-round RT-PCR of the TCR CDR3 relied on the HTBI primer set. TCRdb analysed the multiplex PCR reads with MiXCR anew, one entry per CDR3 protein. The sample includes 600,000 or so distinct CDR3 sequences, 14% of them seen just once. Exclusion followed for patients with uncontrolled infection, other autoimmune disease, pregnancy or lactation. General study results and limits: The model foresaw ophthalmopathy a median around seven months prior to onset.

The source material was blood. This sequence was found in a woman aged 18-29 years with Graves' ophthalmopathy.

CDR3 protein: CASTTAGSGANVLTF. CDR3 DNA: TGTGCCAGCACAACCGCCGGGTCTGGGGCCAACGTCCTGACTTTC. V and J are TRBV18 and TRBJ2-6; D unresolved. V dropped 8 bases and J dropped 1 base, with 12 bases sitting between them. CDR1 and CDR2 (germline): KGHSH, LQKENI. This CDR3 comprises 15 residues.